Shown below are 28 T cell receptor beta chains from a single sample sequenced in a study of somatic mutations in cytotoxic T cells in rheumatoid arthritis. Data came from immunoSEQ multiplex PCR; TCRdb stores just in-frame clones and leaves some out. The sample records about 29,000 clones, around nine tenths being singletons. Sequenced input: CD8+ T cells sorted from blood. The receptors derive from an adult with rheumatoid arthritis.

This clone has only a few counts. The chain links TRBV9 to TRBJ2-7; 13 positions agree with TRBD2. CDR1 is SGDLS, CDR2 YYNGEE, per germline. The CDR3 totals 15 residues. Trimming at V came to 4 bases and at J to 2 bases, leaving 3 bases not matched to a gene. CDR3 sequence reads: CASSLGTSGAYEQYF. The DNA for the CDR3 is TGTGCCAGCAGCCTCGGGACTAGCGGGGCCTACGAGCAGTACTTC.

This clone was counted between two and nine times. The rearrangement joins TRBV4-3 to TRBJ2-7; TRBD2 aligns across 9 bases. Unmatched junction bases numbered 3, after V lost 1 base and J lost 2 bases. CDR3 length equals 15 residues. Germline assignment: CDR1 LGHNA and CDR2 YSLEER. CDR3 protein: CASSQGRGGAYEQYF. The CDR3 nucleotides are TGCGCCAGCAGCCAAGGGCGGGGGGGCGCCTACGAGCAGTACTTC.

The chain links TRBV19 to TRBJ2-1; 10 bases are shared with TRBD2. The CDR3 contains 13 residues. V lost 7 bases and J lost 8; bases outside the gene matches: 5. From germline, CDR1 is LNHDA and CDR2 SQIVND (reference sequence). The CDR3 DNA follows: TGTGCCAGTAAAACTAGCGGGGCCTATGAGCAGTTCTTC. This gives the protein CASKTSGAYEQFF.

This clone has just one count. The chain links TRBV29-1 to TRBJ1-4, with a possible D match to TRBD1 (5 bases). Between the trimmed V and J ends, which lost 0 bases and 13 bases, there was a span of 15 bases. The CDR3 totals 13 residues. CDR1 is SQVTM and CDR2 is ANQGSEA in the germline V gene. CDR3 DNA sequence: TGCAGCGTTGAAGATGGGACGCGTCCGGGACTGTTTTTT. It translates to CSVEDGTRPGLFF.

This chain uses TRBV5-6 with TRBJ1-2, with D unresolved. Germline V gene sequence: CDR1 SGHDT, CDR2 YYEEEE. The CDR3 consists of 12 residues. V lost 2 bases, J lost 2 bases, and 4 bases lay in between. As DNA, the CDR3 is TGTGCCAGCAGCTTACGGAACTATGGCTACACCTTC. Residues: CASSLRNYGYTF.

V usage is TRBV19 and J usage is TRBJ2-1; 12 bases match TRBD2. There are 15 residues in the CDR3. J gave up 8 bases and V 4 bases, and 6 bases lay outside the gene matches. Germline V gene data show CDR1 as LNHDA and CDR2 as SQIVND (reference sequence). CDR3 region: CASSRTSGMYDEQFF. CDR3 in DNA: TGTGCCAGTAGTAGGACTAGCGGGATGTACGATGAGCAGTTCTTC.

The V call is TRBV5-6, the J call TRBJ2-3; D is undetermined. CDR3 length: 12 residues. Per germline, CDR1 SGHDT and CDR2 YYEEEE. Trimming left V 4 bases short and J 6 bases short, with 9 bases between. CDR3 region: CASSPVGDTQYF. CDR3 nucleotides: TGTGCCAGCAGCCCCGTGGGGGATACGCAGTATTTT.

The V call is TRBV6-5, the J call TRBJ2-3, with D possibly TRBD2 on 6 matching bases. Germline V CDR1 and CDR2: MNHEY, SVGAGI. The CDR3 totals 13 residues. V dropped 6 bases and J dropped 4 bases, with 11 bases sitting between them. DNA of the CDR3: TGTGCCAGCAGGGGAGGAGGGCCAGATACGCAGTATTTT. Its protein product is CASRGGGPDTQYF.

The rearrangement joins TRBV6-5 to TRBJ1-3, with D uncertain. Trimming shortened V by 5 bases and J by 4 bases, and 12 bases separated the two germline ends. Germline V CDR1 and CDR2: MNHEY, SVGAGI. The CDR3 sequence is 14 residues long. The CDR3 sequence is CASSQRLQGNTIYF. Here the CDR3 DNA reads TGTGCCAGCAGTCAACGACTACAGGGAAACACCATATATTTT.

As concerns this clone: Other DNA sequences from this sample encode an identical CDR3 as well. The gene calls are TRBV4-3 and TRBJ2-7, with D maybe TRBD2 (5 bases). This CDR3 is built from 15 residues. CDR1 is LGHNA and CDR2 is YSLEER in the germline V gene. V was pared by 0 bases and J by 10 bases, with 19 bases between. CDR3 in DNA: TGCGCCAGCAGCCAAGATAGGTCGTCCGGGATCTCACAGTACTTC. Amino acid sequence: CASSQDRSSGISQYF.

The chain has TRBV7-9 and TRBJ2-1; D unresolved. Germline assignment: CDR1 SEHNR and CDR2 FQNEAQ (reference sequence). This CDR3 spans 13 amino acids. V was trimmed by 1 base and J by 5 bases, leaving 6 bases between them. The CDR3 sequence is CASSLEINNEQFF. In nucleotides, the CDR3 is TGTGCCAGCAGCTTAGAGATCAACAATGAGCAGTTCTTC.

This chain uses TRBV7-2 with TRBJ2-7, with D possibly TRBD1 on 5 matching bases. The CDR3 extends over 13 amino acids. V was pared by 3 bases and J by 3 bases, with 9 bases between. Germline V lookup: CDR1 SGHTA, CDR2 FQGNSA. CDR3 nucleotides: TGTGCCAGCAGCTTCGCAGGGAACTACGAGCAGTACTTC. Residues: CASSFAGNYEQYF.

The chain recombines TRBV27 with TRBJ2-3; no clear D gene. V lost 8 bases and J lost 0, with 6 bases in between. The CDR3 spans 12 residues. Germline assignment: CDR1 MNHEY and CDR2 SMNVEV (reference sequence). CDR3 DNA sequence: TGTGCCAGCGGAACTAGCACAGATACGCAGTATTTT. Encoded protein: CASGTSTDTQYF.

This clone has a handful of counts. V and J are TRBV7-9 and TRBJ1-1; D is unresolved. Deletions cut 1 base from V and 2 bases from J, with 8 bases between. The germline V gene has CDR1 SEHNR and CDR2 FQNEAQ (reference sequence). The CDR3 runs to 14 residues. The CDR3 DNA follows: TGTGCCAGCAGCTTAGGGCTTCCTAACACTGAAGCTTTCTTT. It specifies CASSLGLPNTEAFF.

The V and J genes are TRBV28 and TRBJ1-2; D might be TRBD1 (6 bases). This CDR3 spans 13 amino acids. Per germline, CDR1 MDHEN and CDR2 SYDVKM. Trimming removed 2 bases from V and 8 bases from J, with 12 bases in between. CDR3 sequence (DNA): TGTGCCAGCAGTTTAGGGGGCGGGGACGGCTACACCTTC. Translation: CASSLGGGDGYTF.

V and J are TRBV20-1 and TRBJ2-5; D is undetermined. Germline values: CDR1 DFQATT, CDR2 SNEGSKA (reference sequence). Trimming pared 7 bases from V and 2 bases from J, leaving 8 bases between. The CDR3 extends over 11 amino acids. CDR3 loop: CSEPAQETQYF. CDR3 in DNA: TGCAGTGAACCGGCTCAAGAGACCCAGTACTTC.

This chain connects TRBV5-1 to TRBJ2-1, with D perhaps matching TRBD2 (6 bases). Germline V lookup: CDR1 SGHRS, CDR2 YFSETQ. This CDR3 comprises 15 residues. The V gene lost 0 bases and the J gene lost 0 bases, with 7 bases spanning the gap. This CDR3 is CASSLATSSYNEQFF. The CDR3 DNA sequence: TGCGCCAGCAGCTTGGCGACTAGCTCCTACAATGAGCAGTTCTTC.

The rearrangement links TRBV7-9 to TRBJ2-7, with 11 bases that match TRBD2. The V and J ends lost 8 bases and 6 bases, in that order; junction bases with no gene match: 9. Germline-derived CDR1 and CDR2 are SEHNR and FQNEAQ (reference sequence). The CDR3 totals 14 residues. The CDR3 spells CASCPTSGTTEQYF. The CDR3 DNA follows: TGTGCCAGCTGCCCGACTAGCGGGACTACCGAGCAGTACTTC.

Only a few counts were recorded for this clone. Here the CDR3 DNA reads TGTGCCAGCAGTCCCCATGGCAGTGGCTTACAAGGCGAGCAGTACTTC. Its protein is CASSPHGSGLQGEQYF. The rearrangement links TRBV27 to TRBJ2-7; D not resolved. CDR3 size: 16 residues. With 5 bases removed from V and 6 bases from J, the gap between germline ends came to 23 bases. The germline V gene has CDR1 MNHEY and CDR2 SMNVEV (reference sequence).

This clone was detected once. The V gene is TRBV5-1, the J gene TRBJ2-7; 13 bases are a match to TRBD2. The V gene end was trimmed by 3 bases and the J gene end by 2 bases; junction bases not matched to a gene: 11. CDR1 and CDR2 from the germline V gene are SGHRS and YFSETQ. CDR3 size: 18 residues. CDR3 DNA: TGCGCCAGCAGCTCTGGACTAGCGGGAGTAGGAATCCCCTACGAGCAGTACTTC. As protein: CASSSGLAGVGIPYEQYF.

This chain connects TRBV7-9 to TRBJ2-1; 7 bases map to TRBD2. V trimming: 7 bases; J trimming: 8 bases; junction bases outside the gene matches: 23. This CDR3 has 18 amino acids. Per the germline V gene, CDR1 is SEHNR and CDR2 is FQNEAQ (reference sequence). The CDR3 loop reads CASTQNSPARGSLHEQFF. CDR3 bases: TGTGCCAGCACCCAAAATTCCCCTGCCCGCGGGAGTCTCCATGAGCAGTTCTTC.

The chain recombines TRBV21-1 with TRBJ1-4. TRBV21-1 counts as a pseudogene. The CDR3 is made up of 16 amino acids. The CDR3: CASSINCRNHGEKLFF. The CDR3 nucleotides read TGTGCCAGCAGCATTAACTGTCGAAACCACGGGGAAAAACTGTTTTTT.

The V gene is TRBV6-5, the J gene TRBJ2-7; either TRBD1 or TRBD2 may supply D (5 bases each). Looked up from germline, CDR1 is MNHEY and CDR2 is SVGAGI. Trimming cost V 2 bases and J 2 bases, with 13 bases left between them. The CDR3 covers 15 residues. The CDR3 coding sequence is TGTGCCAGCAGTTACCGGGGACGGCCGCCCTACGAGCAGTACTTC. Translating it yields CASSYRGRPPYEQYF.

The J gene is TRBJ1-1, the V gene TRBV21-1; the DNA was not compared with TRBD1, the D call given in the table. TRBV21-1 has pseudogene status. The CDR3 consists of 14 residues. The DNA for the CDR3 is TGTGCCAGCAGCAAAAAGGACAGCAGGTCTGAAGCTTTCTTT. It is translated as CASSKKDSRSEAFF.

The chain employs TRBV6-5 and TRBJ1-5, with D possibly matching TRBD1 (5 bases). The germline V and J ends were trimmed by 0 bases and 0 bases, with 6 bases remaining between them. The germline CDR1 and CDR2 sequences are MNHEY and SVGAGI. The CDR3 length is 15 residues. The chain's CDR3 is CASSYSTDSNQPQHF. The CDR3 bases are TGTGCCAGCAGTTACTCGACAGATAGCAATCAGCCCCAGCATTTT.

The genes are TRBV29-1 and TRBJ2-7; 13 bases line up with TRBD2. V dropped 6 bases and J dropped 4; count of bases not matched to a gene: 6. Germline V gene data show CDR1 as SQVTM and CDR2 as ANQGSEA. CDR3 length: 14 amino acids. The CDR3 loop is CSVVLGLAGYEQYF. The CDR3 DNA reads TGCAGCGTCGTGTTGGGACTAGCGGGGTACGAGCAGTACTTC.

V usage is TRBV6-1 and J usage is TRBJ1-1; the match to TRBD1 covers 9 bases. V trimming: 5 bases; J trimming: 5 bases; junction bases outside the gene matches: 3. Per germline, CDR1 MNHNS and CDR2 SASEGT. This CDR3 is built from 13 residues. The chain's CDR3 is CASSQQGATEAFF. In DNA, the CDR3 is TGTGCCAGCAGTCAACAGGGGGCAACTGAAGCTTTCTTT.

The V call is TRBV27, the J call TRBJ1-3; D unresolved. With 6 bases removed from V and 4 bases from J, the gap between germline ends came to 16 bases. Germline V gene sequence: CDR1 MNHEY, CDR2 SMNVEV (reference sequence). The CDR3 loop spans 15 amino acids. The CDR3 loop reads CASRISGSPGNTIYF. The CDR3 DNA sequence: TGTGCCAGCAGAATCTCGGGCAGTCCCGGAAACACCATATATTTT.